The present T cell receptor (beta chain) was sequenced within a study of Ad26.COV2.S vaccination and SARS-CoV-2 variants. The overall study: Donor was in the COV1001 Ad26.COV2.S trial arm. Findings and limits, study-wide: A substantial breadth of spike-specific CD8+ and CD4+ T cell responses after vaccination has been reported.

The protocol was immunoSEQ multiplex PCR, while the TCRdb copy is restricted to in-frame clones and leaves out a portion. This sample yields 440,000 or so clones, of which about 88% are seen a single time; roughly 1.7% belongs to the top ten. Treatment: 15 to 20 received Ad26.COV2.S at low or high dose, single or two shots; 5 received placebo; per-sample allocation not given. Each sample was drawn 63 days after the first injection (of vaccine or placebo). This Boston cohort included adults aged 18-55 years. The administered vaccine (an Ad26 vector) expressed Wuhan-strain SARS-CoV-2 spike. Comment on this clone: Its antigen is not identified.

V was trimmed by 6 bases and J by 6 bases, leaving 14 bases between them. Germline V gene sequence: CDR1 ENHRY, CDR2 SYGVKD. The CDR3 is made up of 13 amino acids. This TCR came from a person aged 18 to 59 who received the Ad26.COV2.S COVID-19 vaccine or a placebo. The source was peripheral blood, collected in a trial of Ad26.COV2.S vaccine versus placebo. The V call is TRBV10-3, the J call TRBJ1-1, with a tentative D call TRBD1 (6 bases). CDR3 in amino acids: CAIRRQEGSEAFF. CDR3 nucleotide sequence: TGTGCCATCAGGAGACAGGAGGGGTCTGAAGCTTTCTTT.